The 23 T cell receptor beta chains presented below share a single source sample, sequenced in a study of tumor-infiltrating lymphocytes in primary liver carcinoma. Germline DNA was also extracted, while the blood RNA originated from unsorted whole blood. TCR beta cDNA came from 400 to 500 ng total RNA, primed with a constant-region primer. Slightly modified ARM-PCR with three nested multiplex PCR rounds yielded TCR beta libraries. Forward primers for TRBV1-TRBV30 and a C-beta reverse primer served the first two PCR rounds, at about 10 cycles each. TCRdb processed the multiplex PCR reads anew with MiXCR; each CDR3 protein has one entry. Of a few hundred thousand distinct CDR3 sequences listed, more than 55% were seen once; the top ten hold about 17%. The sequencing sample was made of peripheral blood. The receptor set was obtained from a woman aged 30 to 39 with primary liver carcinoma and hepatitis B virus infection.

This clonotype has only one observation. Given a much more abundant clone one base away, this may be a read error. The chain recombines TRBV29-1 with TRBJ2-3; D is ambiguous. CDR1 and CDR2 (germline): SQVTM, ANQGSEA. CDR3 size: 12 residues. Here the CDR3 DNA reads TGCAGGGTACTACTTAGCACAGATACGCAGTATTTT. Protein: CRVLLSTDTQYF.

This clonotype was counted between two and nine times. DNA for the CDR3: TGTGCCAGCATCGCGTCTCACAGCTACAGCTCTGGAAACACCATATATTTT. As protein: CASIASHSYSSGNTIYF. V and J are TRBV28 and TRBJ1-3; D is ambiguous. Germline assignment: CDR1 MDHEN and CDR2 SYDVKM. The V and J ends lost 7 bases and 0 bases respectively, with 19 bases between them. CDR3 length equals 17 residues.

This sequence joins TRBV5-6 and TRBJ2-1; no reliable D call. CDR3 length equals 13 residues. The V and J ends lost 1 base and 9 bases respectively, with 11 bases between them. Germline V gene sequence: CDR1 SGHDT, CDR2 YYEEEE. This CDR3 reads CASSLFSGREQFF. CDR3 sequence (DNA): TGTGCCAGCAGCTTGTTTTCGGGCCGTGAGCAGTTCTTC.

About this clonotype: One junction end disagrees with the germline gene, perhaps due to a read error. The chain carries TRBV5-5 and TRBJ2-1, with TRBD2 matching 7 bases. The CDR3 length is 15 residues. The V gene's germline CDR1 is SGHKS and CDR2 YYEKEE (reference sequence). DNA of the CDR3: TGTGCTAGCAGCACGATGGGGGGGACCTACAATGAGCAGTTCTTC. Protein sequence: CASSTMGGTYNEQFF.

This clonotype was recorded at least ten times. The rearrangement joins TRBV5-1 to TRBJ2-2; 11 positions match TRBD2. CDR3 length: 16 residues. CDR1 SGHRS and CDR2 YFSETQ come from the germline V gene. V was pared by 4 bases and J by 5 bases, with 7 bases of the junction left unmatched. This chain's CDR3 is CASSPTSGSVTGELFF. The CDR3 DNA follows: TGCGCCAGCAGCCCCACTAGCGGGAGCGTTACCGGGGAGCTGTTTTTT.

V is TRBV6-5 and J is TRBJ1-1; the D gene is possibly TRBD1 (5 bases). Germline V CDR1 and CDR2: MNHEY, SVGAGI. There are 15 residues in the CDR3. The V end was cut by 7 bases, the J end by 2 bases, with 17 bases between. Written as DNA, the CDR3 is TGTGCCAGCACCCCCCGCGGGGGTAAAAACACTGAAGCTTTCTTT. Protein product: CASTPRGGKNTEAFF.

This clonotype occurred many times. V and J are TRBV6-2 or TRBV6-3 and TRBJ2-7, with 13 nucleotides matching TRBD2. The CDR3 is 14 amino acids. The germline CDR1 and CDR2 sequences are MNHEY and SVGEGT. Trimming removed 5 bases from V and 3 bases from J; junction bases left unmatched: 1. This chain's CDR3 is CASSTSGRGYEQYF. CDR3 bases: TGTGCCAGCAGTACTAGCGGGAGGGGCTACGAGCAGTACTTC.

This clonotype was picked up many times. This chain links TRBV12-3 or TRBV12-4 with TRBJ2-7; D is unclear. Trimming left V 2 bases short and J 0 bases short, with 8 bases between. The CDR3 consists of 14 residues. CDR3 coding DNA: TGTGCCAGCAGTTTAACCGGGCCCTCCTACGAGCAGTACTTC. Translated: CASSLTGPSYEQYF.

This clonotype was observed a few times. V gene TRBV6-2 or TRBV6-3 combines with J gene TRBJ1-2; D gene ambiguous. Trimming took off 8 bases at V and 4 bases at J, with 14 bases between the two ends. Germline CDR1 and CDR2: MNHEY and SVGEGT. The CDR3 is 13 amino acids. The CDR3 DNA follows: TGTGCCAGCTCCCCCGGCAACGCCTATGGCTACACCTTC. Translation: CASSPGNAYGYTF.

With respect to this clonotype: The conserved final phenylalanine or tryptophan is absent from the CDR3, which likely points to a read error. The chain uses TRBV5-4 and TRBJ1-1; D is unresolved. V was shortened by 0 bases and J by 11 bases, with 14 bases between the two germline ends. The CDR3 sequence is 13 residues long. Germline V gene lookup returns CDR1 SGHNT and CDR2 YYREEE (reference sequence). In DNA form, the CDR3 reads TGTGCCAGCAGCTTGGACGGCGGGTATCAGGCTTTCTCT. It encodes CASSLDGGYQAFS.

Points on this clonotype: One end of the junction is discordant with germline, which a read error may explain. The chain uses TRBV12-3 or TRBV12-4 and TRBJ1-1; D is ambiguous. The CDR3 runs to 13 residues. This CDR3 reads CASSLRFEGEVFF. CDR3 bases: TGTGCCAGCAGTCTCAGGTTTGAAGGCGAAGTTTTCTTT.

This clonotype occurred many times. V is TRBV11-2 and J is TRBJ2-1, with D possibly matching TRBD2 (7 bases). V was cut by 3 bases and J by 7 bases, with 16 bases left in between. CDR1 is SGHAT, CDR2 FQNNGV, per germline. The CDR3 has 15 amino acids. The CDR3 loop reads CASSFTGGLVNEQFF. CDR3 in DNA: TGTGCCAGCAGCTTTACCGGGGGGCTGGTAAATGAGCAGTTCTTC.

A remark on this clonotype: A much larger clone sits a single nucleotide away, making a read error possible. This chain links TRBV6-6 with TRBJ2-1; D unresolved. From germline, CDR1 is MNHNY and CDR2 SVGAGI (reference sequence). Trimming left V 2 bases short and J 9 bases short, with 17 bases between. The CDR3 length is 15 residues. CDR3 bases: TGTGCCAGCAGTTACCCGGCGAGTGGAACAATTGAGCAGTTCTTC. This encodes CASSYPASGTIEQFF.

The chain links TRBV6-2 or TRBV6-3 to TRBJ2-1; TRBD2 matches 10 bases. V trimming: 2 bases; J trimming: 5 bases; junction bases outside the gene matches: 6. Per the germline V gene, CDR1 is MNHEY and CDR2 is SVGEGT. The CDR3 loop spans 16 amino acids. CDR3 DNA sequence: TGTGCCAGCAGTTACGGTCTAGCGGGAGAGGACAATGAGCAGTTCTTC. Translated: CASSYGLAGEDNEQFF.

This clonotype has a handful of counts. The chain employs TRBV29-1 and TRBJ1-2, with D maybe TRBD1 (5 bases). The CDR3 consists of 15 residues. Germline CDR1 is SQVTM and CDR2 is ANQGSEA. V was shortened by 4 bases and J by 2 bases, with 17 bases between the two germline ends. The CDR3 loop is CSVVMDQGRNYGYTF. Here the CDR3 DNA reads TGCAGCGTTGTAATGGATCAGGGAAGGAACTATGGCTACACCTTC.

The chain combines TRBV6-2 or TRBV6-3 with TRBJ1-1, with 7 bases that match TRBD1. The J segment lost 8 bases and the V segment lost 6 bases, leaving 12 bases of the junction unmatched. CDR1 MNHEY and CDR2 SVGEGT come from the germline V gene. The CDR3 has 14 residues. The CDR3 sequence is CASSQRGHLSEAFF. DNA of the CDR3: TGTGCCAGCAGCCAGAGGGGGCACCTCAGCGAAGCTTTCTTT.

Notes on this clonotype: Given a much more abundant clone one base away, this may be a read error. The chain uses TRBV12-3 or TRBV12-4 and TRBJ1-1; no clear D. The CDR3 spans 13 residues. Trimming left V 5 bases short and J 1 base short, with 8 bases between. CDR3 amino acids: CASSPQANTEAFF. CDR3 bases: TGTGCCAGCAGTCCCCAGGCGAACACTGAAGCTTTCTTT.

The V call is TRBV4-1, the J call TRBJ1-4; 7 bases map to TRBD1. CDR3 length equals 16 residues. From germline, CDR1 is MGHRA and CDR2 YSYEKL. The V gene end was trimmed by 3 bases and the J gene end by 3 bases; junction bases not matched to a gene: 7. CDR3 nucleotides: TGCGCCAGCAGCCATGATAGCGGGACAGCTAATGAAAAACTGTTTTTT. Amino acids: CASSHDSGTANEKLFF.

A word on this clonotype: Sequence at one end of the junction differs from germline and may be a read error. In DNA, the CDR3 is TGTACCAGCAGTTCCCATGGGGGTACGAGCACAGATACGCAGTATTTT. This translates into CTSSSHGGTSTDTQYF. The gene calls are TRBV12-3 or TRBV12-4 and TRBJ2-3, with D perhaps TRBD1 or TRBD2 (5 bases each). This CDR3 has 16 residues.

In its sample, this clonotype was seen a few times. J is TRBJ2-1 and V is TRBV6-2 or TRBV6-3, with TRBD2 matching over 11 bases. CDR3 length equals 15 residues. V lost 6 bases and J lost 8; bases outside the gene matches: 9. Germline V lookup: CDR1 MNHEY, CDR2 SVGEGT. The CDR3 here is CASSLAGGRLDEQFF. CDR3 bases: TGTGCCAGCAGCCTAGCGGGGGGCCGTTTGGATGAGCAGTTCTTC.

In this sample, this clonotype turned up a few times. A read error may produce the germline difference seen at one junction end. The chain has TRBV6-5 and TRBJ1-5, with 7 bases identical to TRBD1. Germline lookup yields CDR1 MNHEY and CDR2 SVGAGI. CDR3 length equals 14 residues. The CDR3 sequence is CAGSTTGSNQPQHF. In DNA, the CDR3 is TGTGCCGGCAGTACGACAGGGAGCAATCAGCCCCAGCATTTT.

The V call is TRBV10-2, the J call TRBJ1-5; no definite D call. The CDR3 is 12 amino acids. From germline, CDR1 is WSHSY and CDR2 SAAADI. V lost 5 bases and J lost 6, with 8 bases in between. CDR3 amino acids: CASSRLSQPQHF. In DNA form, the CDR3 reads TGCGCCAGCAGTCGCCTCAGTCAGCCCCAGCATTTT.

The V and J genes are TRBV12-3 or TRBV12-4 and TRBJ1-5; TRBD1 matches 8 bases. Trimming removed 6 bases from V and 4 bases from J; junction bases left unmatched: 8. The CDR3 is 15 residues long. Here the CDR3 DNA reads TGTGCCAGCAGACCAAGCCAGGGGGCGAATCAGCCCCAGCATTTT. Translating it yields CASRPSQGANQPQHF.